These T cell receptor beta chains were read from a single sample in a study of Ad26.COV2.S vaccination and SARS-CoV-2 variants. The data were produced by immunoSEQ multiplex PCR, yet TCRdb's version contains in-frame clones alone and is incomplete. The data show roughly 400,000 clones, 75% to 90% seen once. The material was peripheral blood, obtained in a trial of Ad26.COV2.S vaccine versus placebo. The receptors here all came from a person aged 18 to 65 who received the Ad26.COV2.S COVID-19 vaccine or a placebo. Both conserved end residues are part of each CDR3. The order of the fields is D gene, J gene, clone size, V gene, CDR3 protein. D genes are given only for firm matches. Clone sizes are given selectively: once, few, many, or a class where the clone is expanded.

D gene: TRBD1; J gene: TRBJ1-4; clone size: .; V gene: TRBV15; CDR3 protein: CATSNRGRNEKLFF
D gene: .; J gene: TRBJ1-1; clone size: .; V gene: TRBV30; CDR3 protein: CAWSGAMNTEAFF
D gene: .; J gene: TRBJ1-2; clone size: .; V gene: TRBV6-5; CDR3 protein: CASSGTRRGGGYTF
D gene: .; J gene: TRBJ1-1; clone size: .; V gene: TRBV30; CDR3 protein: CAWSRRGWNTEAFF
D gene: .; J gene: TRBJ2-3; clone size: .; V gene: TRBV7-9; CDR3 protein: CASSLDGQRTDTQYF
D gene: .; J gene: TRBJ2-5; clone size: .; V gene: TRBV29-1; CDR3 protein: CSAVTGPVETQYF
D gene: TRBD2; J gene: TRBJ2-1; clone size: .; V gene: TRBV18; CDR3 protein: CASSMSSGGNNEQFF
D gene: TRBD1; J gene: TRBJ1-5; clone size: .; V gene: TRBV4-1; CDR3 protein: CASSQRQGGLVQPQHF
D gene: .; J gene: TRBJ1-2; clone size: .; V gene: TRBV5-1; CDR3 protein: CASSLGSETIYGYTF
D gene: TRBD1; J gene: TRBJ1-1; clone size: .; V gene: TRBV27; CDR3 protein: CASSRGGASPGTEAFF
D gene: .; J gene: TRBJ2-2; clone size: .; V gene: TRBV18; CDR3 protein: CASSPQLELGELFF
D gene: TRBD1; J gene: TRBJ2-3; clone size: .; V gene: TRBV24-1; CDR3 protein: CATSTDRGYSTDTQYF
D gene: .; J gene: TRBJ2-7; clone size: .; V gene: TRBV27; CDR3 protein: CASSLNSYEQYF
D gene: .; J gene: TRBJ2-7; clone size: .; V gene: TRBV19; CDR3 protein: CASTGGTYEQYF
D gene: TRBD2; J gene: TRBJ2-1; clone size: .; V gene: TRBV10-1; CDR3 protein: CASSDPETGGLNEQFF
D gene: TRBD1; J gene: TRBJ1-5; clone size: .; V gene: TRBV7-2; CDR3 protein: CASSDRDRGSNQPQHF
D gene: .; J gene: TRBJ2-5; clone size: .; V gene: TRBV3-1/TRBV3-2; CDR3 protein: CASSQDSGETQYF
D gene: .; J gene: TRBJ1-2; clone size: .; V gene: TRBV30; CDR3 protein: CAWSRGGTLGYTF
D gene: .; J gene: TRBJ2-4; clone size: .; V gene: TRBV5-6; CDR3 protein: CASRLSGGGGNIQYF
D gene: TRBD1; J gene: TRBJ1-4; clone size: .; V gene: TRBV28; CDR3 protein: CASSRELVQGAGWEKLFF
D gene: .; J gene: TRBJ2-7; clone size: .; V gene: TRBV27; CDR3 protein: CASSPTRQGGLYF
D gene: TRBD2; J gene: TRBJ2-5; clone size: .; V gene: TRBV6-1; CDR3 protein: CASSEAASGRGFSQYF
D gene: TRBD1; J gene: TRBJ2-5; clone size: .; V gene: TRBV14; CDR3 protein: CASSPRWTGQEPVETQYF
D gene: TRBD2; J gene: TRBJ2-1; clone size: .; V gene: TRBV13; CDR3 protein: CASSTTSGGSNEQFF
D gene: .; J gene: TRBJ2-2; clone size: .; V gene: TRBV6-2/TRBV6-3; CDR3 protein: CASSSPDFLTGELFF
D gene: .; J gene: TRBJ2-3; clone size: .; V gene: TRBV18; CDR3 protein: CASSPVSGPGTDTQYF
D gene: .; J gene: TRBJ1-5; clone size: .; V gene: TRBV21-1; CDR3 protein: CASFKDRAYNQPQHF
D gene: TRBD2; J gene: TRBJ2-1; clone size: .; V gene: TRBV7-3; CDR3 protein: CASSSLSAGAGEQFF
D gene: .; J gene: TRBJ1-2; clone size: .; V gene: TRBV30; CDR3 protein: CAFETGNYGYTF
D gene: .; J gene: TRBJ1-2; clone size: .; V gene: TRBV28; CDR3 protein: CASGTNTREGYTF
D gene: TRBD1; J gene: TRBJ1-1; clone size: .; V gene: TRBV28; CDR3 protein: CASREGGGGTEAFF
D gene: .; J gene: TRBJ1-5; clone size: .; V gene: TRBV2; CDR3 protein: CASRAGNSNQPQHF
D gene: TRBD1; J gene: TRBJ2-2; clone size: few; V gene: TRBV3-1/TRBV3-2; CDR3 protein: CASSAQGSNTGELFF
D gene: .; J gene: TRBJ1-6; clone size: .; V gene: TRBV5-1; CDR3 protein: CASSAASGLDSPLHF
D gene: .; J gene: TRBJ1-6; clone size: .; V gene: TRBV6-4; CDR3 protein: CASSREDNSPLHF
D gene: .; J gene: TRBJ2-7; clone size: .; V gene: TRBV7-9; CDR3 protein: CASSLARSESSYEQYF
D gene: .; J gene: TRBJ2-7; clone size: .; V gene: TRBV15; CDR3 protein: CATSRAGFGEQYF
D gene: .; J gene: TRBJ1-5; clone size: .; V gene: TRBV19; CDR3 protein: CASSMSWTVRNQPQHF
D gene: TRBD2; J gene: TRBJ2-7; clone size: .; V gene: TRBV4-2; CDR3 protein: CASSQFTGTSGLSYEQYF
D gene: .; J gene: TRBJ2-3; clone size: .; V gene: TRBV12-3/TRBV12-4; CDR3 protein: CASRLEITQYF
D gene: .; J gene: TRBJ2-2; clone size: .; V gene: TRBV7-9; CDR3 protein: CASSSSWGSGSGELFF
D gene: .; J gene: TRBJ1-1; clone size: .; V gene: TRBV2; CDR3 protein: CASSAFSTEAFF
D gene: .; J gene: TRBJ1-5; clone size: .; V gene: TRBV12-3/TRBV12-4; CDR3 protein: CASSWTDNQPQHF
D gene: TRBD1; J gene: TRBJ1-3; clone size: once; V gene: TRBV25-1; CDR3 protein: CASSEPGGAGNTIYF
D gene: TRBD2; J gene: TRBJ2-5; clone size: .; V gene: TRBV11-3; CDR3 protein: CASSLGASGGETQYF
D gene: .; J gene: TRBJ2-5; clone size: .; V gene: TRBV18; CDR3 protein: CASSPPNAETQYF
D gene: .; J gene: TRBJ1-5; clone size: .; V gene: TRBV25-1; CDR3 protein: CASSDLGQFQPQHF
D gene: TRBD1; J gene: TRBJ2-2; clone size: .; V gene: TRBV19; CDR3 protein: CASSTGTANTGELFF
D gene: TRBD1; J gene: TRBJ1-4; clone size: .; V gene: TRBV5-1; CDR3 protein: CASSEDRGTNEKLFF
D gene: .; J gene: TRBJ2-6; clone size: .; V gene: TRBV6-5; CDR3 protein: CASSLGRSGANVLTF
D gene: .; J gene: TRBJ2-5; clone size: .; V gene: TRBV7-8; CDR3 protein: CASSLAARYQETQYF
D gene: TRBD2; J gene: TRBJ2-7; clone size: .; V gene: TRBV15; CDR3 protein: CATSRAEGLGRTNGQYF
D gene: TRBD2; J gene: TRBJ2-1; clone size: .; V gene: TRBV5-1; CDR3 protein: CASSPAGTSGRQGAYNEQFF